This TCR beta chain was recorded in a study of blood T cell repertoires in COVID-19. As handled by the study authors: It was from reference gene primer amplification that nucleated cell counts were estimated. Using immunoSEQ multiplex PCR, the repertoire was profiled, and TCRdb retains in-frame clones only, with some absent. The DNA was the basis for D and trimming; V, J and clone size are from that table. This sample yields over 200,000 clones, of which around 80% are seen a single time; 15% to 20% belongs to the top ten. The CDR3 is 14 residues long. Germline loops: CDR1 SGHTA, CDR2 FQGTGA. The V and J ends lost 5 bases and 5 bases, in that order; junction bases with no gene match: 7.

Sequenced sample: peripheral blood. The TCR comes from a woman older than 75 with active or convalescent COVID-19. This rearrangement joins TRBV7-3 to TRBJ1-1; 8 nucleotides match TRBD1. The CDR3 nucleotides are TGTGCCAGCAGCCAACAAACAGGGGGGACTGAAGCTTTCTTT. Translation: CASSQQTGGTEAFF.